Described below is a single T cell receptor (beta chain) sequence and its context. Its antigen remains unidentified. The input for sorted-subset replicate PCRs was around 0.2 ug DNA, about 29,000 T cell genomes. Method: immunoSEQ multiplex PCR; TCRdb's copy keeps in-frame clones and lacks some. The profile covers over a million clones, with roughly 80% appearing a single time and 1.4% taken by the ten largest. The record originates from a study of shared clonotypes between healthy human individuals. Study-wide findings and caveats: Clonotypes not shared had lower generation probabilities than those common to all four donors. The sole specimen, blood, was sampled, and tissue repertoires likely differ.

The CDR3 runs 12 residues. V was shortened by 6 bases and J by 9 bases, with 9 bases between the two germline ends. Germline CDR1 is SEHNR and CDR2 is FQNEAQ (reference sequence). The chain uses TRBV7-9 and TRBJ1-6; D gene ambiguous. What was sequenced was memory CD4+ T cells sorted from blood. Subset defined: CD45RA-negative fraction. This clonotype was sampled from a man between 18 and 35 years old in good health. CDR3 in amino acids: CASSRSGSPLHF. In DNA, the CDR3 is TGTGCCAGCAGTCGGTCAGGTTCACCCCTCCACTTT.